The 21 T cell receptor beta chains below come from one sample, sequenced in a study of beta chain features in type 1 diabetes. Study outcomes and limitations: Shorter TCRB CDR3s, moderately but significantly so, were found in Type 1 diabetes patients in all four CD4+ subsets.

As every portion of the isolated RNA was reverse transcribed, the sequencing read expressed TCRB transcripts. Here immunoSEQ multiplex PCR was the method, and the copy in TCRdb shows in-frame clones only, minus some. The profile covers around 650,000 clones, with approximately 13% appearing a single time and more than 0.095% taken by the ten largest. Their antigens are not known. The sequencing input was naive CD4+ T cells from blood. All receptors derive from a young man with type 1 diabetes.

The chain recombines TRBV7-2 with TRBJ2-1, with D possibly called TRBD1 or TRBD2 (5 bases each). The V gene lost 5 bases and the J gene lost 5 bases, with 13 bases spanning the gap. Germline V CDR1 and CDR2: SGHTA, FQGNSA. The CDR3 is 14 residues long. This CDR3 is CASSLGTFDNEQFF. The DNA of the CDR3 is TGTGCCAGCAGCCTAGGGACCTTTGACAATGAGCAGTTCTTC.

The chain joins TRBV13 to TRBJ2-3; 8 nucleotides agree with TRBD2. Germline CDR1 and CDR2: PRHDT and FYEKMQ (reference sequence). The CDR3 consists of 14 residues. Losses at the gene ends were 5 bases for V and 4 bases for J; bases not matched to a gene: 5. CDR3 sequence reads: CASSVLAGPDTQYF. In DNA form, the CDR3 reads TGTGCCAGCAGCGTATTAGCGGGGCCAGATACGCAGTATTTT. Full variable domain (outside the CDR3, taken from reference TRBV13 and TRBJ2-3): AAGVIQSPRHLIKEKRETATLKCYPIPRHDTVYWYQQGPGQDPQFLISFYEKMQSDKGSIPDRFSAQQFSDYHSELNMSSLELGDSALYFCASSVLAGPDTQYFGPGTRLTVL.

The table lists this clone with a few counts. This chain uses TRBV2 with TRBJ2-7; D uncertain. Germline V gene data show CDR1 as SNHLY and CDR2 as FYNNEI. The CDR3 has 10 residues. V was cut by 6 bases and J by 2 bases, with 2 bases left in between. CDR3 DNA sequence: TGTGCCAGCAGCACCTACGAGCAGTACTTC. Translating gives CASSTYEQYF.

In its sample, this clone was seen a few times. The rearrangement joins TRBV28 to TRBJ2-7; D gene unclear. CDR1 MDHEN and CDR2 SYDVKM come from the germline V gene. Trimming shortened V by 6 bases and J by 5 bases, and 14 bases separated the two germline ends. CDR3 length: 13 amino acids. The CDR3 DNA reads TGTGCCAGCAGCCCCCGACGGGCCCACGAGCAGTACTTC. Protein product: CASSPRRAHEQYF.

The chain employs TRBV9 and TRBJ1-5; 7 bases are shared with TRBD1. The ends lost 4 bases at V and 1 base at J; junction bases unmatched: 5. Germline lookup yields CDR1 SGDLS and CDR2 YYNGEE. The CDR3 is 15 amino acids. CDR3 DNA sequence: TGTGCCAGCAGCCCCGGGACAGTGAGCAATCAGCCCCAGCATTTT. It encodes CASSPGTVSNQPQHF. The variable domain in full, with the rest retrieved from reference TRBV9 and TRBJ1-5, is DSGVTQTPKHLITATGQRVTLRCSPRSGDLSVYWYQQSLDQGLQFLIQYYNGEERAKGNILERFSAQQFPDLHSELNLSSLELGDSALYFCASSPGTVSNQPQHFGDGTRLSIL.

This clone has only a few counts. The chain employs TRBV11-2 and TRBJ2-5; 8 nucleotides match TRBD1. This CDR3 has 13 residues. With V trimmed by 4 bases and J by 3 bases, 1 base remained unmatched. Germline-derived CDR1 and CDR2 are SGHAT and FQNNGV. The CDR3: CASSSTGEETQYF. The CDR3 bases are TGTGCCAGCAGCTCGACAGGGGAAGAGACCCAGTACTTC.

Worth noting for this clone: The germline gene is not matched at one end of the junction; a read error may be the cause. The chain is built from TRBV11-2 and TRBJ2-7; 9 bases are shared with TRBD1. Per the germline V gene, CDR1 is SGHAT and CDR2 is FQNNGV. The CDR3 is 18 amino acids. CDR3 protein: CASSLEGTGLRSSYEQYF. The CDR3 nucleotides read TGTGCCAGCAGCCTAGAGGGGACAGGGCTAAGGAGCTCCTACGAGCAGTACTTC. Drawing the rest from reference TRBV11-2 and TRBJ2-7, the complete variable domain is EAGVAQSPRYKIIEKRQSVAFWCNPISGHATLYWYQQILGQGPKLLIQFQNNGVVDDSQLPKDRFSAERLKGVDSTLKIQPAKLEDSAVYLCASSLEGTGLRSSYEQYFGPGTRLTVT.

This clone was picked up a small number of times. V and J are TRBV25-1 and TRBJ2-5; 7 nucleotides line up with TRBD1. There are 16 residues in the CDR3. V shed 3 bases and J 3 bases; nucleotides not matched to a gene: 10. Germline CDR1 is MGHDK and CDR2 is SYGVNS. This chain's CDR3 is CASSDTGQNGEETQYF. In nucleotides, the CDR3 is TGTGCCAGCAGTGACACGGGACAGAACGGAGAAGAGACCCAGTACTTC.

DNA for the CDR3: TGCGCCAGCAGCCAAGATAGGCAGGCGTACGAGCAGTACTTC. Encoded protein: CASSQDRQAYEQYF. This chain connects TRBV4-3 to TRBJ2-7, with no clear D. The CDR3 contains 14 residues. The germline V and J ends were trimmed by 0 bases and 4 bases, with 10 bases remaining between them. Germline lookup yields CDR1 LGHNA and CDR2 YSLEER.

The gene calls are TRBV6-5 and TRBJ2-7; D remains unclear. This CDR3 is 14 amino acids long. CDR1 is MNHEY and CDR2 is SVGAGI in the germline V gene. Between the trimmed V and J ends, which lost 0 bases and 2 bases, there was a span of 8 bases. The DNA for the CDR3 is TGTGCCAGCAGTTACTCCGACGACACCTACGAGCAGTACTTC. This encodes CASSYSDDTYEQYF.

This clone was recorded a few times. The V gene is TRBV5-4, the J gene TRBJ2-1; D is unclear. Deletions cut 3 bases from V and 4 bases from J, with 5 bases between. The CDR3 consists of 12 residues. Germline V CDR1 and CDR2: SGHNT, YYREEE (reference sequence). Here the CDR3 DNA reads TGTGCCAGCAGCTGGGGTTACAATGAGCAGTTCTTC. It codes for CASSWGYNEQFF.

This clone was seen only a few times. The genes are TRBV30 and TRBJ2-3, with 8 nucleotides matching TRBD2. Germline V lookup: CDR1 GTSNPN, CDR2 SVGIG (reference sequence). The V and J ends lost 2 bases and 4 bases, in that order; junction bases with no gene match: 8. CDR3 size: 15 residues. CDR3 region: CAWSLGGAFSDTQYF. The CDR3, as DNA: TGTGCCTGGAGTCTCGGGGGGGCCTTTTCAGATACGCAGTATTTT.

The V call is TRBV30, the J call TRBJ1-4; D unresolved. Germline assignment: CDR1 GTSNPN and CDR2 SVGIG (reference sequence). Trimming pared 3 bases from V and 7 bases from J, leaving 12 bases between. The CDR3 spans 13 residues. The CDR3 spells CAWSDRTGEKLFF. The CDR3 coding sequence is TGTGCCTGGAGCGATAGGACGGGTGAAAAACTGTTTTTT.

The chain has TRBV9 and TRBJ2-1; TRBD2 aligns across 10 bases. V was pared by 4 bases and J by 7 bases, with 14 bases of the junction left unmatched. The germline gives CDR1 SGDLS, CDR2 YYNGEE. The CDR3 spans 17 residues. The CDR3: CASSSTLSGGAENEQFF. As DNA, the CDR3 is TGTGCCAGCAGCTCCACGCTGAGCGGGGGGGCGGAAAATGAGCAGTTCTTC.

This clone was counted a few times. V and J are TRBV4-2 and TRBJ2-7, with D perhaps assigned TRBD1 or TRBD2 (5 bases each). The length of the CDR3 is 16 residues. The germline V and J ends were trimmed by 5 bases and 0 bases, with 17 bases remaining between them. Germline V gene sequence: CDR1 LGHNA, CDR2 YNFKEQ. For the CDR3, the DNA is TGTGCCAGCAGCACGATACCGGGACGTCTCTCCTACGAGCAGTACTTC. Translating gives CASSTIPGRLSYEQYF.

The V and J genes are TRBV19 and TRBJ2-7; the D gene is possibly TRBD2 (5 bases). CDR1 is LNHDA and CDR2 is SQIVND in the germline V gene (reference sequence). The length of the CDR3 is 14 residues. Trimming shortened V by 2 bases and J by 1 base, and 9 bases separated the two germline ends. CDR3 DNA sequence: TGTGCCAGTAGTATACGAGCGGAGTCCTACGAGCAGTACTTC. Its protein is CASSIRAESYEQYF.

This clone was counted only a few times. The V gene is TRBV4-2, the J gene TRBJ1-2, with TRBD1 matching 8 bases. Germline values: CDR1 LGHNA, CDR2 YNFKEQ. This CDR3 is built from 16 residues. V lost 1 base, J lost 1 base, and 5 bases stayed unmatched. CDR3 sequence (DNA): TGTGCCAGCAGCCAAGGGACAGGGTTCAATAACTATGGCTACACCTTC. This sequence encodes CASSQGTGFNNYGYTF.

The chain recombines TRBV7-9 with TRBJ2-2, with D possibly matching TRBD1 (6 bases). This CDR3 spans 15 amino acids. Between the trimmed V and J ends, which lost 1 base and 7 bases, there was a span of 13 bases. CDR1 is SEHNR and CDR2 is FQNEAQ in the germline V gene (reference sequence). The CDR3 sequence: CASSLVQGIVGELFF. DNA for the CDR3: TGTGCCAGCAGCTTAGTACAGGGAATCGTCGGGGAGCTGTTTTTT. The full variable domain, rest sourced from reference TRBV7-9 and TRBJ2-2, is DTGVSQNPRHKITKRGQNVTFRCDPISEHNRLYWYRQTLGQGPEFLTYFQNEAQLEKSRLLSDRFSAERPKGSFSTLEIQRTEQGDSAMYLCASSLVQGIVGELFFGEGSRLTVL.

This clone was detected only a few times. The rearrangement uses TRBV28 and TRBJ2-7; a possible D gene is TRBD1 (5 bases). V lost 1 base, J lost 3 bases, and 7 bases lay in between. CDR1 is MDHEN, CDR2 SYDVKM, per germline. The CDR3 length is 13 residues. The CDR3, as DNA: TGTGCCAGCAGTTTATTGGGGCACTACGAGCAGTACTTC. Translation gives CASSLLGHYEQYF.

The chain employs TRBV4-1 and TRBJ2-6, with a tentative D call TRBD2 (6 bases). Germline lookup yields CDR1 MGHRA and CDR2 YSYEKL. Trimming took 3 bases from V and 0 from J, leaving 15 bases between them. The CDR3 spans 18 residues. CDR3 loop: CASSHLEGFISGANVLTF. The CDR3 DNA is TGCGCCAGCAGCCACTTGGAGGGTTTTATCTCTGGGGCCAACGTCCTGACTTTC.

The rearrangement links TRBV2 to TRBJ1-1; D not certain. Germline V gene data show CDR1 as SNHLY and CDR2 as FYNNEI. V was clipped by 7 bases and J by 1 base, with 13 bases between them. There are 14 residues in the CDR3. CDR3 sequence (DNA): TGTGCCAGCACCCCAAGAGTCACGAACACTGAAGCTTTCTTT. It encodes CASTPRVTNTEAFF.